A single sample is the source of the 30 T cell receptor beta chains below, sequenced in a study of blood T cell repertoires in COVID-19. TCRdb keeps only in-frame clones here, not all; method: immunoSEQ multiplex PCR. The table lists some 490,000 clones, 80% to 90% of them singletons. Sample: PBMCs or T cells enriched from blood (not recorded which). These receptors originate from an older woman who had recovered from COVID-19.

J is TRBJ1-5 and V is TRBV19; 7 bases align to TRBD1. The CDR3 has 15 amino acids. V gave up 5 bases and J gave up 3 bases; unmatched junction bases: 7. The germline gives CDR1 LNHDA, CDR2 SQIVND (reference sequence). CDR3 nucleotides: TGTGCCAGTAGTCCAGACAGGGCATTCAATCAGCCCCAGCATTTT. Residues: CASSPDRAFNQPQHF.

The chain recombines TRBV5-1 with TRBJ2-7, with 10 bases matching TRBD2. This CDR3 has 14 residues. The junction had 2 bases not matched to a gene; V was cut back by 2 bases and J by 3 bases. From germline, CDR1 is SGHRS and CDR2 YFSETQ. CDR3 amino acids: CASSFSGGNYEQYF. The DNA for the CDR3 is TGCGCCAGCAGCTTTAGCGGGGGGAACTACGAGCAGTACTTC.

The chain is built from TRBV9 and TRBJ2-3; tentatively, D is TRBD1 (6 bases). CDR1 is SGDLS and CDR2 is YYNGEE in the germline V gene. The V end lost 0 bases, the J end lost 6 bases, and 11 bases lay between the germline ends. This CDR3 region has 14 residues. CDR3 DNA sequence: TGTGCCAGCAGCGTAGTGGGGGCAGGGGATACGCAGTATTTT. Its protein product is CASSVVGAGDTQYF.

The sample holds one count of this clone. The chain is built from TRBV5-1 and TRBJ1-1; 9 nucleotides match TRBD1. The CDR3 has 13 amino acids. After removal of 5 bases from V and 6 bases from J, the junction contained 5 bases not matched to a gene. The germline V gene encodes CDR1 SGHRS and CDR2 YFSETQ. For the CDR3, the DNA is TGCGCCAGCAGGGGACAGGGTGAAGCTGAAGCTTTCTTT. Residues: CASRGQGEAEAFF.

V gene TRBV6-1 combines with J gene TRBJ2-4, with 8 bases matching TRBD1. Trimming took 2 bases from V and 1 from J; bases not matched to a gene: 7. This CDR3 is 17 amino acids long. Per the germline V gene, CDR1 is MNHNS and CDR2 is SASEGT. In DNA form, the CDR3 reads TGTGCCAGCAGTGAAAACCCTTGGACAGGGGCCAAAAACATTCAGTACTTC. Residues: CASSENPWTGAKNIQYF.

This clone was counted only a few times. The genes are TRBV4-2 and TRBJ1-5; D may be TRBD1 (6 bases). This CDR3 is 16 amino acids long. Trimming pared 1 base from V and 3 bases from J, leaving 13 bases between. CDR1 is LGHNA, CDR2 YNFKEQ, per germline. CDR3: CASSQVWGPDNQPQHF. Here the CDR3 DNA reads TGTGCCAGCAGCCAAGTTTGGGGGCCCGACAATCAGCCCCAGCATTTT.

The V call is TRBV4-1, the J call TRBJ2-1; TRBD2 matches at 8 bases. Losses at the gene ends were 0 bases for V and 9 bases for J; bases not matched to a gene: 4. The CDR3 spans 14 residues. In germline, CDR1 is MGHRA, CDR2 YSYEKL. The CDR3: CASSQDLSGGEQFF. In nucleotides, the CDR3 is TGCGCCAGCAGCCAAGATCTCAGCGGGGGTGAGCAGTTCTTC.

This chain uses TRBV20-1 with TRBJ1-4, with 10 bases aligning to TRBD1. V trimming: 3 bases; J trimming: 5 bases; junction bases outside the gene matches: 6. The CDR3 is 15 residues long. Germline CDR1 reads DFQATT; CDR2 reads SNEGSKA (reference sequence). Written as DNA, the CDR3 is TGCAGTGCTAGTGACAGGGGGCAGTCAAATGAAAAACTGTTTTTT. Translated, it gives CSASDRGQSNEKLFF.

This clone turned up a few times. Its ends do not fully match the called genes, so a read error is possible. The rearrangement uses TRBV2 and TRBJ2-1; D not certain. Germline V lookup: CDR1 SNHLY, CDR2 FYNNEI. The CDR3 is made up of 11 amino acids. The CDR3 spells CASSEQSDKLF. CDR3 nucleotides: TGTGCCAGCAGTGAACAGTCAGACAAGCTCTTC.

This chain's CDR3 is CASSPGGSYNEQFF. Here the CDR3 DNA reads TGTGCCAGCAGCCCGGGGGGCTCGTACAATGAGCAGTTCTTC. The V gene is TRBV7-2, the J gene TRBJ2-1; D possibly corresponds to TRBD2 (7 bases). Per germline, CDR1 SGHTA and CDR2 FQGNSA. The CDR3 spans 14 residues. Trimming removed 5 bases at V and 4 bases at J, with 12 bases between.

CDR3 in DNA: TGTGCCATCAGTGTCCTAGGGGGAAACACTGAAGCTTTCTTT. Protein sequence: CAISVLGGNTEAFF. J is TRBJ1-1 and V is TRBV10-3, with D tentatively TRBD1 (6 bases). The germline V gene has CDR1 ENHRY and CDR2 SYGVKD. The length of the CDR3 is 14 residues. The ends were cut back, 4 bases at V and 2 bases at J, with 11 bases in the middle.

The CDR3 protein is CASSLANMAGARYGYTF. CDR3 nucleotide sequence: TGTGCCAGCAGCTTGGCCAATATGGCAGGGGCAAGATATGGCTACACCTTC. The gene calls are TRBV5-6 and TRBJ1-2, with D maybe TRBD1 (6 bases). The CDR3 consists of 17 residues. Germline loops: CDR1 SGHDT, CDR2 YYEEEE. V was shortened by 0 bases and J by 5 bases, with 20 bases between the two germline ends.

A single count supports this clone. V usage is TRBV9 and J usage is TRBJ1-2; 7 bases are shared with TRBD1. Germline assignment: CDR1 SGDLS and CDR2 YYNGEE. The CDR3 length is 18 residues. V was pared by 2 bases and J by 5 bases, with 18 bases of the junction left unmatched. The CDR3, as DNA: TGTGCCAGCAGCGTCGAATTATCCGGGACAGCGAGCGGTTATGGCTACACCTTC. As protein: CASSVELSGTASGYGYTF.

This rearrangement joins TRBV11-2 to TRBJ1-2; 9 bases align to TRBD1. Germline CDR1 and CDR2: SGHAT and FQNNGV. The V gene end was trimmed by 5 bases and the J gene end by 7 bases; junction bases not matched to a gene: 11. The CDR3 loop spans 15 amino acids. The DNA of the CDR3 is TGTGCCAGCAGCCGAACTAGGACAGGGGAGGTTGGCTACACCTTC. It specifies CASSRTRTGEVGYTF.

This chain joins TRBV4-2 and TRBJ2-2; the D gene is possibly TRBD2 (6 bases). This CDR3 has 15 amino acids. Trimming pared 1 base from V and 5 bases from J, leaving 11 bases between. The germline gives CDR1 LGHNA, CDR2 YNFKEQ. This CDR3 is CASSQGLGGTGELFF. The CDR3 region has the DNA TGTGCCAGCAGCCAAGGATTAGGAGGGACCGGGGAGCTGTTTTTT.

The CDR3 DNA sequence: TGTGCCAGCAGGCGCGGACAGGGGCCCAACTACGAGCAGTACGTC. This codes for CASRRGQGPNYEQYV. This sequence joins TRBV7-8 and TRBJ2-7; 9 nucleotides line up with TRBD1. Germline V lookup: CDR1 SGHVS, CDR2 FQNEAQ. The CDR3 totals 15 residues. V was pared by 6 bases and J by 3 bases, with 9 bases of the junction left unmatched.

The chain carries TRBV21-1 and TRBJ2-1; no check of the table's D call, TRBD2, against the DNA was made. TRBV21-1 is annotated as a pseudogene. The CDR3 sequence is 17 residues long. The chain's CDR3 is CASSRWTSGGAGNEQFF. The CDR3 bases are TGTGCCAGCAGCAGATGGACTAGCGGGGGGGCAGGCAATGAGCAGTTCTTC.

J is TRBJ1-5 and V is TRBV28, with D perhaps TRBD1 (5 bases). Per the germline V gene, CDR1 is MDHEN and CDR2 is SYDVKM. This CDR3 has 15 amino acids. The V and J ends lost 9 bases and 2 bases respectively, with 17 bases between them. DNA of the CDR3: TGTGCCAGTTCGGGGGAGGTTTTGGGCAATCAGCCCCAGCATTTT. Amino acids: CASSGEVLGNQPQHF.

Notes on this clone: This specimen includes other DNA sequences encoding the same CDR3. V usage is TRBV20-1 and J usage is TRBJ2-2, with TRBD2 as a possible D gene (6 bases). The germline CDR1 and CDR2 sequences are DFQATT and SNEGSKA (reference sequence). The CDR3 sequence is 11 residues long. V lost 3 bases to trimming and J lost 7 bases, with 6 bases between them. The CDR3 DNA follows: TGCAGTGCTAGGCGGGGCGGGGAGCTGTTTTTT. As protein: CSARRGGELFF.

The rearrangement uses TRBV10-3 and TRBJ1-4; 9 nucleotides align to TRBD1. V was pared by 2 bases and J by 8 bases, with 9 bases of the junction left unmatched. This CDR3 has 16 amino acids. Germline CDR1 is ENHRY and CDR2 is SYGVKD. The CDR3 loop reads CAISETRGQGGEKLFF. The CDR3 coding sequence is TGTGCCATCAGTGAGACGCGGGGACAGGGCGGCGAAAAACTGTTTTTT.

This rearrangement joins TRBV2 to TRBJ2-2; TRBD2 matches 9 bases. V was clipped by 3 bases and J by 1 base; unmatched bases: 6. CDR1 and CDR2 (germline): SNHLY, FYNNEI. The CDR3 has 17 amino acids. The CDR3 reads CASSDPFSGGNTGELFF. In DNA form, the CDR3 reads TGTGCCAGCAGTGATCCCTTTAGCGGGGGGAACACCGGGGAGCTGTTTTTT.

The chain links TRBV9 to TRBJ1-2; 7 bases map to TRBD1. Germline V gene lookup returns CDR1 SGDLS and CDR2 YYNGEE. Trimming took 3 bases from V and 5 from J; bases not matched to a gene: 4. The CDR3 has 13 amino acids. CDR3 protein: CASSGDRAYGYTF. The CDR3 DNA is TGTGCCAGCAGCGGAGACAGGGCGTATGGCTACACCTTC.

This CDR3 is CASQDSALGGNTIYF. In nucleotides, the CDR3 is TGTGCCAGCCAAGACAGTGCCCTCGGTGGAAACACCATATATTTT. V is TRBV27 and J is TRBJ1-3; weak D call: TRBD1 (5 bases). CDR3 size: 15 residues. CDR1 is MNHEY, CDR2 SMNVEV, per germline (reference sequence). V was clipped by 8 bases and J by 3 bases, with 17 bases between them.

The chain is built from TRBV4-2 and TRBJ1-1; D is ambiguous. The CDR3 spans 13 residues. V gave up 0 bases and J gave up 7 bases, with 9 bases separating them. CDR1 is LGHNA, CDR2 YNFKEQ, per germline. CDR3 in DNA: TGTGCCAGCAGCCAAGAATCAGGTTATGAAGCTTTCTTT. Its translation is CASSQESGYEAFF.

This clone was found a few times. The chain combines TRBV27 with TRBJ1-6, with 7 bases matching TRBD1. V shed 8 bases and J 6 bases; nucleotides not matched to a gene: 4. The germline V gene encodes CDR1 MNHEY and CDR2 SMNVEV (reference sequence). The CDR3 is made up of 13 amino acids. This chain's CDR3 is CASATGFNSPLHF. Here the CDR3 DNA reads TGTGCCAGCGCGACAGGGTTTAATTCACCCCTCCACTTT.

This sequence joins TRBV7-2 and TRBJ2-3; TRBD2 agrees at 13 bases. The CDR3 consists of 17 residues. Germline lookup yields CDR1 SGHTA and CDR2 FQGNSA. V shed 4 bases, J shed 1 base, and the junction held 5 bases outside the gene matches. The CDR3 coding sequence is TGTGCCAGCAGCTCCGGACTAGCGGGGGCCCGCACAGATACGCAGTATTTT. It translates to CASSSGLAGARTDTQYF. Based on the CDR3 plus reference TRBV7-2 and TRBJ2-3, the full variable domain is GAGVSQSPSNKVTEKGKDVELRCDPISGHTALYWYRQSLGQGLEFLIYFQGNSAPDKSGLPSDRFSAERTGGSVSTLTIQRTQQEDSAVYLCASSSGLAGARTDTQYFGPGTRLTVL.

The V gene is TRBV10-3, the J gene TRBJ1-3, with D perhaps matching TRBD1 (5 bases). Germline V gene data show CDR1 as ENHRY and CDR2 as SYGVKD. The CDR3 contains 12 residues. V was clipped by 8 bases and J by 2 bases, with 7 bases between them. Here the CDR3 reads CAIGGTGNTIYF. DNA of the CDR3: TGTGCCATCGGGGGGACTGGAAACACCATATATTTT.

The V call is TRBV5-5, the J call TRBJ1-2; D unresolved. Germline CDR1 reads SGHKS; CDR2 reads YYEKEE (reference sequence). The CDR3 spans 15 residues. V was cut by 1 base and J by 0 bases, with 10 bases left in between. CDR3 in amino acids: CASSLSGTPNYGYTF. CDR3 DNA sequence: TGTGCCAGCAGCTTGTCAGGTACTCCTAACTATGGCTACACCTTC.

A single count supports this clone. At one end the junction does not follow the germline gene, possibly because of a read error. The genes are TRBV5-1 and TRBJ1-1; 11 positions match TRBD1. CDR1 and CDR2 (germline): SGHRS, YFSETQ. The CDR3 has 18 residues. Here the CDR3 DNA reads TGCACCAGCAGCTTGGCCGGGACAGGGGGGACTAGGGCCACTGAAGCTTTCTTT. Protein sequence: CTSSLAGTGGTRATEAFF.

The V gene is TRBV6-5, the J gene TRBJ1-3; D remains unclear. V lost 2 bases and J lost 7, with 9 bases in between. Per germline, CDR1 MNHEY and CDR2 SVGAGI. CDR3 length: 13 amino acids. The CDR3 is CASSYAARNTIYF. Here the CDR3 DNA reads TGTGCCAGCAGTTACGCGGCGCGCAACACCATATATTTT.